This T cell receptor (beta chain) comes out of a study of blood T cell repertoires in COVID-19. As for the study in general: The cDNA or gDNA used as material had been derived from T cells, B-cell-depleted T cells, or PBMCs.

Libraries were prepared by immunoSEQ multiplex PCR; TCRdb keeps only in-frame clonotypes and omits some of them. Among about 250,000 clones listed, approximately 84% were seen once. Donors of Cohort 3 who recovered were those that had two negative PCRs, clearance, or symptom resolution. This CDR3 comprises 14 residues. Germline CDR1 reads SGHRS; CDR2 reads YFSETQ. V shed 4 bases, J shed 6 bases, and the junction held 5 bases outside the gene matches. This clone was seen a handful of times. The genes are TRBV5-1 and TRBJ1-4; 8 bases line up with TRBD1. The receptor was derived from a man aged 35 to 55 who had recovered from COVID-19. The specimen was PBMCs or T cells enriched from blood (not recorded which). Here the CDR3 reads CASSVGQGDEKLFF. The CDR3 DNA follows: TGCGCCAGCAGCGTCGGACAGGGAGATGAAAAACTGTTTTTT.